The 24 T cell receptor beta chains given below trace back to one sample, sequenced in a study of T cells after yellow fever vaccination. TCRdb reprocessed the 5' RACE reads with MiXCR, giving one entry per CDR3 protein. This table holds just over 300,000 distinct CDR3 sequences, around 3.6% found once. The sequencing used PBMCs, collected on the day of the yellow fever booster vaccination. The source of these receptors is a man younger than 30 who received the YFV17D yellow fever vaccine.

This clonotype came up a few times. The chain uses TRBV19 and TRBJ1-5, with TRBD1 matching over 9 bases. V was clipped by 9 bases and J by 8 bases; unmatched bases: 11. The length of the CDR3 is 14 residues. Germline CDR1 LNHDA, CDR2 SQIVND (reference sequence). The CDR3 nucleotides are TGTGCCAGCTCCGGGACAGGGCTGGGAAAGCCCCAGCATTTT. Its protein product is CASSGTGLGKPQHF.

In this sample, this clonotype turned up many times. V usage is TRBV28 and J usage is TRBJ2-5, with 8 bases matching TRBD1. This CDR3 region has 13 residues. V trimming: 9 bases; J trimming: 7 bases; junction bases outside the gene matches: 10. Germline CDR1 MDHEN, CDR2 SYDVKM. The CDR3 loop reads CASHEGQVATQYF. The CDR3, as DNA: TGTGCCAGTCATGAGGGACAGGTCGCGACCCAGTACTTC.

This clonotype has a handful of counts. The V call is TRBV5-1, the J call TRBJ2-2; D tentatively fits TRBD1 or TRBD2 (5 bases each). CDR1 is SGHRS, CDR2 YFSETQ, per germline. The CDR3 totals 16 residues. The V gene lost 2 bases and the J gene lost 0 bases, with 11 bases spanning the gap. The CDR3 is CASSLRQTTNTGELFF. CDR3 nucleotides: TGCGCCAGCAGCTTACGACAGACTACGAACACCGGGGAGCTGTTTTTT.

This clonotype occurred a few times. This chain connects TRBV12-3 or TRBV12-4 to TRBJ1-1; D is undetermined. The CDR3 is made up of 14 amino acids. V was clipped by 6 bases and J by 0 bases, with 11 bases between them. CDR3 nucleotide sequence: TGTGCCAGCAGAACAGCGTACATGAACACTGAAGCTTTCTTT. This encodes CASRTAYMNTEAFF.

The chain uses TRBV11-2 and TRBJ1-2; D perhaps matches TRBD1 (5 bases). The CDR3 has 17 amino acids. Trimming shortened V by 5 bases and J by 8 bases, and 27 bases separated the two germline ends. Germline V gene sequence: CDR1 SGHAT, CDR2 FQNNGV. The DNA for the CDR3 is TGTGCCAGCAGCGCAACGACAGAGACTTTGGGTGTTTACGGCTACACCTTC. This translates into CASSATTETLGVYGYTF.

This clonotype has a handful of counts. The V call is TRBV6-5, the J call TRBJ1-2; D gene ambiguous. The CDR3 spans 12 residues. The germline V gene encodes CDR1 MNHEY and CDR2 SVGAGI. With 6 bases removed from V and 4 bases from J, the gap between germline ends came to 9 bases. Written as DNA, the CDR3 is TGTGCCAGCAGGGAAGGAGTCTATGGCTACACCTTC. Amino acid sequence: CASREGVYGYTF.

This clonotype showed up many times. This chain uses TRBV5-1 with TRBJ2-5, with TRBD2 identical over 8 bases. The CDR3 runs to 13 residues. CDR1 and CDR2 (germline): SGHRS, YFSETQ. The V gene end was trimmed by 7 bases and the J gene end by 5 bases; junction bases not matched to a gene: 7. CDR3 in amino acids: CASSSGGKETQYF. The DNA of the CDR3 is TGCGCCAGCTCGAGCGGGGGAAAGGAGACCCAGTACTTC.

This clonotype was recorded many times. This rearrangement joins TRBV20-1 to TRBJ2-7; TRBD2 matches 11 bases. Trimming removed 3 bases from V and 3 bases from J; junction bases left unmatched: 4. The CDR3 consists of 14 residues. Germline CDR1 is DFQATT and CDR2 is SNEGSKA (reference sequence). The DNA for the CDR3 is TGCAGTGCTAGTAGTCTAGCGGGGGGCTACGAGCAGTACTTC. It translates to CSASSLAGGYEQYF.

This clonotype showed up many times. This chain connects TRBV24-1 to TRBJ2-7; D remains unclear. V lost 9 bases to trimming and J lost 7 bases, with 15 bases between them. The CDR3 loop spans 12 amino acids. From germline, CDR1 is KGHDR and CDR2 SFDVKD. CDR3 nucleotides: TGTGCCACCCATCCCCTATCCTGGGAGCAGTACGTC. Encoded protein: CATHPLSWEQYV.

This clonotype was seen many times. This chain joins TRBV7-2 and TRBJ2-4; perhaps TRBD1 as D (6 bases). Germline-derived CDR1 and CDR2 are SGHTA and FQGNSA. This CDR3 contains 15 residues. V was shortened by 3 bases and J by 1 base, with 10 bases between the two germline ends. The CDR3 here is CASSFQGWAKNIQYF. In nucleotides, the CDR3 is TGTGCCAGCAGCTTTCAGGGGTGGGCCAAAAACATTCAGTACTTC.

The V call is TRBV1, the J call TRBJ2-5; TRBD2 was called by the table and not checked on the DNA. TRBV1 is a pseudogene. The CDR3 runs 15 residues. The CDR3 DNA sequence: TGCACCAGCAGTCAGAAGGAGGAGGGGTACAGGACCCAGTACTTC. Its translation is CTSSQKEEGYRTQYF.

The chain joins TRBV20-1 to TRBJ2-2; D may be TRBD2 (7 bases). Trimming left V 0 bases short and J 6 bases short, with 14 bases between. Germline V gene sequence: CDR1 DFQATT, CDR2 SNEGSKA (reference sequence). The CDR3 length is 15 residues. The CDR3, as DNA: TGCAGTGCTAGAGATCCTCAGGGGAGGGCCGGGGAGCTGTTTTTT. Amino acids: CSARDPQGRAGELFF.

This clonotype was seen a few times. CDR3 nucleotide sequence: TGTGCCAGCAGCCCTTTACAGGACTATGGCTACACCTTC. Its protein product is CASSPLQDYGYTF. This chain joins TRBV6-2 or TRBV6-3 and TRBJ1-2, with D maybe TRBD1 (5 bases). The germline V gene encodes CDR1 MNHEY and CDR2 SVGEGT. Trimming stripped 6 bases from V and 3 bases from J, with 11 bases between. This CDR3 region has 13 residues.

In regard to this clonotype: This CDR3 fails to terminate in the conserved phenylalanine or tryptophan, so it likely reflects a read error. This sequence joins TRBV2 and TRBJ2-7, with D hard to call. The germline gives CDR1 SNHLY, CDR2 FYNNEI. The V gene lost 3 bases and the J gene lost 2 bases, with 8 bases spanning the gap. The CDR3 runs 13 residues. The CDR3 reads CASSDTETYEQYL. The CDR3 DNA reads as TGTGCCAGCAGTGACACAGAGACCTACGAGCAGTACCTC.

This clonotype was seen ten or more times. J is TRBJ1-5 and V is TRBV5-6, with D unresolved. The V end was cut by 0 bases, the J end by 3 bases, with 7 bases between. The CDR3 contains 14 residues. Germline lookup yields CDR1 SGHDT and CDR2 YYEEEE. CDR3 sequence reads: CASSLEANNQPQHF. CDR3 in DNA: TGTGCCAGCAGCTTGGAGGCGAACAATCAGCCCCAGCATTTT.

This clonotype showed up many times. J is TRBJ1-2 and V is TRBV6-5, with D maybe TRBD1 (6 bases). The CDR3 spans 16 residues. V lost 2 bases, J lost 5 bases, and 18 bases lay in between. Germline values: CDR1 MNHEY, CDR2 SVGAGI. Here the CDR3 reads CASSYLIQGEGYGYTF. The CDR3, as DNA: TGTGCCAGCAGTTACCTCATACAGGGTGAGGGTTATGGCTACACCTTC.

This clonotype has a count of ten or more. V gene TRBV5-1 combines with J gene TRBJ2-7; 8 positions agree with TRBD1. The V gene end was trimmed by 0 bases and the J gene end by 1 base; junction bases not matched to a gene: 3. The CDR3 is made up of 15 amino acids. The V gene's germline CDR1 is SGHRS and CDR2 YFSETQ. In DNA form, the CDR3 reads TGCGCCAGCAGCTTGGGACAGGGGCGTTCCTACGAGCAGTACTTC. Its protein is CASSLGQGRSYEQYF. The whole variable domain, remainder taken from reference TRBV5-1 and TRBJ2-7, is KAGVTQTPRYLIKTRGQQVTLSCSPISGHRSVSWYQQTPGQGLQFLFEYFSETQRNKGNFPGRFSGRQFSNSRSEMNVSTLELGDSALYLCASSLGQGRSYEQYFGPGTRLTVT.

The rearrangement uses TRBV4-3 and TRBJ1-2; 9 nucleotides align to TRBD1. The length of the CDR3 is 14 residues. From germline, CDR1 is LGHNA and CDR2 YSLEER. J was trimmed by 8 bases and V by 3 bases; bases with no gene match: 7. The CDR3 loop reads CASSQTGTGIGYTF. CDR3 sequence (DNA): TGCGCCAGCAGCCAGACCGGGACAGGGATCGGCTACACCTTC.

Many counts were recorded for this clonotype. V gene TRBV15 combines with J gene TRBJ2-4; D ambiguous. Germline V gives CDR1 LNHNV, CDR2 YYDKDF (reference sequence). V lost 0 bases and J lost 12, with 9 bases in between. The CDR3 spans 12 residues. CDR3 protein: CATSRDRVSQYF. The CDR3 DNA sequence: TGTGCCACCAGCAGAGATCGCGTCAGTCAGTACTTC. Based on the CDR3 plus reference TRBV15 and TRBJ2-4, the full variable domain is DAMVIQNPRYQVTQFGKPVTLSCSQTLNHNVMYWYQQKSSQAPKLLFHYYDKDFNNEADTPDNFQSRRPNTSFCFLDIRSPGLGDTAMYLCATSRDRVSQYFGAGTRLSVL.

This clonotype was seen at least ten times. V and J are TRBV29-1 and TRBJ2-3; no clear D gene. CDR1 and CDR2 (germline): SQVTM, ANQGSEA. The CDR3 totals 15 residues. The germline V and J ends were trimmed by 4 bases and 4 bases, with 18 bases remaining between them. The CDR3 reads CSVGSVALGPDTQYF. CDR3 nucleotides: TGCAGCGTTGGGTCGGTGGCCTTAGGGCCAGATACGCAGTATTTT.

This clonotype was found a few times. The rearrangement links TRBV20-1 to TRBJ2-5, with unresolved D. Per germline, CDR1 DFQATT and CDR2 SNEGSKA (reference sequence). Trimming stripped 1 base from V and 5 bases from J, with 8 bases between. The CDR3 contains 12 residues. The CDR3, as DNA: TGCAGTGCTAGAGGTTTGATGGAGACCCAGTACTTC. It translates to CSARGLMETQYF.

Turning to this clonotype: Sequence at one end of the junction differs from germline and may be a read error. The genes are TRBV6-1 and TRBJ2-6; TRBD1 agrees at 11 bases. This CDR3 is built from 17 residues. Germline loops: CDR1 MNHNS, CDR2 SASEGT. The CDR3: CASSVRDRGTGANVVTF. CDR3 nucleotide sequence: TGTGCCAGCAGTGTCCGGGACAGGGGGACCGGGGCCAACGTCGTGACTTTC.

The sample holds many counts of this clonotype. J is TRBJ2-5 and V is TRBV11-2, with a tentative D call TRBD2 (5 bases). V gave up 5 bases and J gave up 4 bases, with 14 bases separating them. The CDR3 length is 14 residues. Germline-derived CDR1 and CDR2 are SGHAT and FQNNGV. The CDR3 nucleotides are TGTGCCAGCAGCACTCCGCGGGTTTCAGAGACCCAGTACTTC. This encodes CASSTPRVSETQYF.

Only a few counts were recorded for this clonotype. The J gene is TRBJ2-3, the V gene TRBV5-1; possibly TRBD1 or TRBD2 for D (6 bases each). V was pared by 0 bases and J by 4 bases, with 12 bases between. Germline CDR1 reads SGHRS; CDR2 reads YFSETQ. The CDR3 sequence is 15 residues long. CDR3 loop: CASSLVTGRSDTQYF. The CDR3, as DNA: TGCGCCAGCAGCTTGGTTACAGGGAGGTCAGATACGCAGTATTTT.